The clone carrying this T cell receptor beta chain was counted once. This sample is part of a study of cytomegalovirus exposure and HLA in healthy donors. Vbeta (60) and Jbeta (13) primers were used in the PCR. Sequencing was performed with immunoSEQ multiplex PCR; in TCRdb, only in-frame clones are kept and a portion is missing. This table has fewer than 250,000 clones, more than 70% appearing once. The sequenced sample consisted of PBMCs. This clonotype was obtained from a human donor in good health.

CDR3 in DNA: TGTGCCATCACGGGGGGGTTAGCAGGTGAAGCTTTCTTT. Translating gives CAITGGLAGEAFF. The chain recombines TRBV10-3 with TRBJ1-1, with D perhaps matching TRBD1 (5 bases). CDR1 is ENHRY, CDR2 SYGVKD, per germline. With 7 bases removed from V and 7 bases from J, the gap between germline ends came to 16 bases. The CDR3 consists of 13 residues.